The 2 T cell receptor beta chains below were found in one sample sequenced in a study of shared clonotypes between healthy human individuals. TCRdb's copy holds only in-frame clones and misses some; the assay was immunoSEQ multiplex PCR. This sample has 980,000 or so clones; around 80% occur once, and the top ten carry around 1.5%. The sequenced material came from memory CD4+ T cells sorted from blood. Subset of the sample: CD45RA-negative fraction. All receptors derive from a man younger than 30 in good health.

The gene calls are TRBV7-9 and TRBJ1-2; TRBD1 might be the D (5 bases). The CDR3 consists of 12 residues. Between the trimmed V and J ends, which lost 3 bases and 6 bases, there was a span of 8 bases. Germline values: CDR1 SEHNR, CDR2 FQNEAQ (reference sequence). As DNA, the CDR3 is TGTGCCAGCAGCTTCGGGGGAAATGGCTACACCTTC. Translation: CASSFGGNGYTF. Full variable domain (missing parts from reference TRBV7-9 and TRBJ1-2): DTGVSQNPRHKITKRGQNVTFRCDPISEHNRLYWYRQTLGQGPEFLTYFQNEAQLEKSRLLSDRFSAERPKGSFSTLEIQRTEQGDSAMYLCASSFGGNGYTFGSGTRLTVV.

The J gene is TRBJ1-5, the V gene TRBV19; tentative D call: TRBD1 (5 bases). V lost 1 base, J lost 3 bases, and 16 bases lay in between. The V gene's germline CDR1 is LNHDA and CDR2 SQIVND (reference sequence). The CDR3 runs 17 residues. The CDR3 DNA follows: TGTGCCAGTAGTATAGCCCCATTGACAGTTAACAATCAGCCCCAGCATTTT. Translated: CASSIAPLTVNNQPQHF.